Below, 8 T cell receptor beta chains from the same sample are listed, as sequenced in a study of blood T cell repertoires in COVID-19. Sequenced by immunoSEQ multiplex PCR; TCRdb stores in-frame clones only, minus some. In the table there are roughly 330,000 clones, approximately 87% of which are singletons. The sequenced material came from PBMCs or T cells enriched from blood (not recorded which). Receptor source: a woman younger than 45 who had recovered from COVID-19.

The rearrangement joins TRBV3-1 (or the pseudogene TRBV3-2) to TRBJ2-7; D remains unclear. In germline, CDR1 is LGHDT, CDR2 YNNKEL (reference sequence). The CDR3 is 14 amino acids. V lost 4 bases and J 1 base, leaving 11 bases between the germline ends. The CDR3 is CASSRYGHSYEQYF. CDR3 DNA: TGTGCCAGCAGCCGCTACGGTCATTCCTACGAGCAGTACTTC.

The chain carries TRBV7-9 and TRBJ1-5; 7 nucleotides match TRBD1. Trimming took 5 bases from V and 1 from J; bases not matched to a gene: 5. The CDR3 runs to 15 residues. From germline, CDR1 is SEHNR and CDR2 FQNEAQ (reference sequence). The CDR3 spells CASSPTGASNQPQHF. The CDR3 nucleotides are TGTGCCAGCAGCCCAACAGGGGCGAGCAATCAGCCCCAGCATTTT.

The chain couples TRBV18 to TRBJ1-5, with TRBD1 identical over 7 bases. CDR3 length equals 14 residues. V was pared by 4 bases and J by 7 bases, with 7 bases of the junction left unmatched. CDR1 is KGHSH and CDR2 is LQKENI in the germline V gene. The CDR3 DNA follows: TGTGCCAGCTCACGACAGGGTTCTGGGCAGCCCCAGCATTTT. Amino acid sequence: CASSRQGSGQPQHF. Variable domain in full (rest from reference TRBV18 and TRBJ1-5): NAGVMQNPRHLVRRRGQEARLRCSPMKGHSHVYWYRQLPEEGLKFMVYLQKENIIDESGMPKERFSAEFPKEGPSILRIQQVVRGDSAAYFCASSRQGSGQPQHFGDGTRLSIL.

The V call is TRBV5-8, the J call TRBJ1-1; 8 positions match TRBD1. J lost 5 bases, V lost 2 bases, and 5 bases had no gene match. This CDR3 spans 14 amino acids. Germline V CDR1 and CDR2: SGHTS, YDEGEE. The CDR3 here is CASSLQGVRTEAFF. CDR3 nucleotide sequence: TGTGCCAGCAGCTTACAGGGGGTCAGGACTGAAGCTTTCTTT.

The chain combines TRBV7-9 with TRBJ1-1; D is ambiguous. Trimming cost V 8 bases and J 1 base, with 8 bases left between them. The CDR3 is made up of 12 amino acids. Germline CDR1 reads SEHNR; CDR2 reads FQNEAQ (reference sequence). Here the CDR3 DNA reads TGTGCCAGCTCGGAGACGAACACTGAAGCTTTCTTT. As protein: CASSETNTEAFF.

V and J are TRBV5-1 and TRBJ2-1; D is perhaps TRBD1 (5 bases). Germline V gene sequence: CDR1 SGHRS, CDR2 YFSETQ. The CDR3 sequence is 14 residues long. V shed 5 bases and J shed 4 bases, with 13 bases lying between them. The DNA for the CDR3 is TGCGCCAGCAGACGGACAAACCTATACAATGAGCAGTTCTTC. Encoded protein: CASRRTNLYNEQFF. Based on the CDR3 plus reference TRBV5-1 and TRBJ2-1, the full variable domain is KAGVTQTPRYLIKTRGQQVTLSCSPISGHRSVSWYQQTPGQGLQFLFEYFSETQRNKGNFPGRFSGRQFSNSRSEMNVSTLELGDSALYLCASRRTNLYNEQFFGPGTRLTVL.

The V and J genes are TRBV5-4 and TRBJ2-7; 7 bases map to TRBD1. The V and J ends lost 4 bases and 4 bases, in that order; junction bases with no gene match: 5. The CDR3 is made up of 13 amino acids. Germline V gives CDR1 SGHNT, CDR2 YYREEE (reference sequence). This CDR3 is CASSLGQDYEQYF. For the CDR3, the DNA is TGTGCCAGCAGCCTTGGACAGGATTACGAGCAGTACTTC. Combining the CDR3 with reference TRBV5-4 and TRBJ2-7 gives the whole variable domain ETGVTQSPTHLIKTRGQQVTLRCSSQSGHNTVSWYQQALGQGPQFIFQYYREEENGRGNFPPRFSGLQFPNYSSELNVNALELDDSALYLCASSLGQDYEQYFGPGTRLTVT.

V gene TRBV7-9 combines with J gene TRBJ2-1; the D gene is possibly TRBD2 (6 bases). Trimming removed 5 bases at V and 5 bases at J, with 13 bases between. CDR1 SEHNR and CDR2 FQNEAQ come from the germline V gene (reference sequence). The CDR3 has 14 amino acids. CDR3 residues: CASSIWTGDNEQFF. The CDR3 DNA follows: TGTGCCAGCAGCATCTGGACGGGGGACAATGAGCAGTTCTTC.